This T cell receptor (beta chain) emerged from a study of T cell responses to AZD1222 COVID-19 vaccine. Notes on the study in general: Two AZD1222 doses significantly raised spike-specific TCR breadth and depth over controls.

The germline V gene has CDR1 MNHEY and CDR2 SVGAGI. The junction had 4 bases not matched to a gene; V was cut back by 6 bases and J by 0 bases. The CDR3 is made up of 15 amino acids. Second-dose groups at about 4 or about 12 weeks were pooled. The table came from immunoSEQ multiplex PCR; TCRdb's copy has only in-frame clones and leaves some out. This table has 140,000 to 150,000 clones, approximately 91% appearing once. Comment on this clone: The antigen remains undetermined.

The chain carries TRBV6-5 and TRBJ2-1, with 8 bases fitting TRBD2. The TCR sequence derives from an adult who received the AZD1222 COVID-19 vaccine. Sequencing used peripheral blood, obtained 28 days after the second AZD1222 dose. CDR3 bases: TGTGCCAGCAGCCGGAGCGGGAGCTCCTACAATGAGCAGTTCTTC. Protein: CASSRSGSSYNEQFF.